This T cell receptor (beta chain) was captured in a study of blood T cells in healthy people across ages. The use of a sample-barcoded 5' primer and a J-beta primer mix characterized a second PCR of roughly 7 to 11 cycles. TCRdb re-called the 5' RACE reads through MiXCR, storing one row per CDR3 protein. The repertoire consists of approximately 670,000 distinct CDR3 sequences, with around 43% occurring once and the leading ten covering around 30%. Study-level results: Aged donors had fewer naive CD4+ cells and lower diversity than long-lived donors. Shifts in expanded clonotypes may have been confounded by donor CMV status, which was unknown.

This clonotype has just a few counts. As yet, its antigen is unknown. The CDR3 is made up of 16 amino acids. V trimming: 7 bases; J trimming: 5 bases; junction bases outside the gene matches: 9. Germline assignment: CDR1 SGHTA and CDR2 FQGNSA. The J gene is TRBJ2-2, the V gene TRBV7-2; 11 bases fit TRBD2. This clonotype was obtained from a man aged 80 or over in good health. Sequenced: blood. The CDR3 reads CASKTPGLAVTGELFF. DNA of the CDR3: TGTGCCAGCAAGACTCCGGGACTAGCGGTTACCGGGGAGCTGTTTTTT.